This T cell receptor (beta chain) was identified in a study of cytomegalovirus exposure and HLA in healthy donors. Study-level information: Drawn from HLA-typed donors, 80 million to 95 million unique TCRs were held in an early data release. The study's findings and limits: Common viral pathogens seemed to be connected with several of the most significant clusters, according to a later analysis.

Researchers ran the PCR with 60 Vbeta and 13 Jbeta primers. The method was immunoSEQ multiplex PCR; TCRdb's version includes in-frame clones alone and lacks a portion of them. The profile shows roughly 100,000 clones, 79% of them singletons. Germline CDR1 is LGHNA and CDR2 is YSLEER. The CDR3 runs to 14 residues. Deletions cut 0 bases from V and 14 bases from J, with 17 bases between. Note on this clone: Its cognate antigen is unknown.

The chain links TRBV4-3 to TRBJ2-1, with D tentatively TRBD1 (7 bases). Sequencing was performed on PBMCs. The sequence was obtained from a man aged 45 to 65 in good health and CMV-seropositive. This CDR3 is CASSQETGRQGEFF. The DNA for the CDR3 is TGCGCCAGCAGCCAAGAAACGGGGAGGCAGGGGGAGTTCTTC.